This TCR beta chain is from a study of blood T cells in healthy people across ages. Study observations and caveats: Among T cells, TCR beta diversity per million cells dropped roughly linearly as age rose. Long-lived and aged donors differed, with more naive CD4+ cells and higher diversity in the long-lived.

This clonotype has just a few counts. Its antigen is not known. About 10 milliliters of peripheral blood were drawn from each donor into EDTA-treated tubes. Per-sample yields of isolated PBMCs were at least 6.5 million. A sample-barcoded 5' primer and a J-beta primer mix were used in a second PCR of roughly 7 to 11 cycles. TCRdb re-called the 5' RACE reads through MiXCR, storing one row per CDR3 protein. This table has hundreds of thousands of distinct CDR3 sequences, 45% to 70% appearing once. The sequenced material came from blood. The sequence came from a man aged 40-49 years in good health.

The CDR3 DNA reads as TGCAGCGTTGAAGAACGACTAGCGGGAGCGCCTGAGCAGTTCTTC. Protein: CSVEERLAGAPEQFF. The chain recombines TRBV29-1 with TRBJ2-1, with 12 bases aligning to TRBD2. The CDR3 totals 15 residues. Germline CDR1 is SQVTM and CDR2 is ANQGSEA. V shed 0 bases, J shed 9 bases, and the junction held 6 bases outside the gene matches.